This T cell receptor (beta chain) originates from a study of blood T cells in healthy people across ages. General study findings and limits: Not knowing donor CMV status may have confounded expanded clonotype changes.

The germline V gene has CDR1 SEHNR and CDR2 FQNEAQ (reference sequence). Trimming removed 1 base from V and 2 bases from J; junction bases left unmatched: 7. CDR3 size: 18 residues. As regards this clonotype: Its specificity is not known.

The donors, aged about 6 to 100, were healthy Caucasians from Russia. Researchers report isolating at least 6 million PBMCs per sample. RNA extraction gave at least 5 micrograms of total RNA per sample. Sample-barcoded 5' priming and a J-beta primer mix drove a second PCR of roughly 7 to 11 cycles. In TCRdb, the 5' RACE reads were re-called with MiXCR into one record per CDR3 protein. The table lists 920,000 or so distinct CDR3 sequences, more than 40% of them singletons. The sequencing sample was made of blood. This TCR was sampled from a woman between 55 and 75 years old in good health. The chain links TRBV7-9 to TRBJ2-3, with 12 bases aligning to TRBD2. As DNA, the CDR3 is TGTGCCAGCAGCTTAGGTTCGGGACTAGCGGGTCACACAGATACGCAGTATTTT. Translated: CASSLGSGLAGHTDTQYF.